These 5 T cell receptor beta chains came from one sample sequenced in a study of T cell responses to AZD1222 COVID-19 vaccine (dated by TCRdb to the early 2020s). Libraries were built with the immunoSEQ multiplex PCR assay. In TCRdb, the immuneACCESS table is reduced to in-frame sequences with V and J assigned. These tables do not hold every clone; where another copy was compared, an unresolved V gene accounts for under half, and the others remain unexplained. The sample table records about 40,000 clones; 88% of these occur just once. The ten largest clones capture under 30% of the sample. The time point label, as the study defines it: about 28 days (+/-7) after the second vaccine dose. The sample's treatment or condition label is to be understood as: meningococcal conjugate vaccine given as trial control. Source: peripheral blood, taken 28 days after the second dose of the MenACWY control vaccine. Receptor source: an adult who received the MenACWY meningococcal vaccine as a control.

The V call is TRBV3-1 (or the pseudogene TRBV3-2), the J call TRBJ1-1; TRBD1 matches at 7 bases. Germline CDR1 reads LGHDT; CDR2 reads YNNKEL (reference sequence). The V segment lost 3 bases and the J segment 1 base; nucleotides outside the gene matches: 5. CDR3 length: 15 residues. CDR3 sequence: CASSHRQGGNTEAFF. DNA of the CDR3: TGTGCCAGCAGCCACCGACAGGGTGGGAACACTGAAGCTTTCTTT.

V usage is TRBV30 and J usage is TRBJ1-2; D not certain. The CDR3 spans 12 residues. Germline V CDR1 and CDR2: GTSNPN, SVGIG (reference sequence). Trimming removed 2 bases at V and 4 bases at J, with 8 bases between. DNA of the CDR3: TGTGCCTGGAGTCTCGGTGCCTATGGCTACACCTTC. Encoded protein: CAWSLGAYGYTF.

The V and J genes are TRBV15 and TRBJ2-2; D gene ambiguous. Trimming shortened V by 0 bases and J by 6 bases, and 5 bases separated the two germline ends. This CDR3 contains 13 residues. Germline assignment: CDR1 LNHNV and CDR2 YYDKDF (reference sequence). The DNA for the CDR3 is TGTGCCACCAGCAGAGATTACCCCGGGGAGCTGTTTTTT. Translating it yields CATSRDYPGELFF.

This clone came up a few times. The chain joins TRBV5-1 to TRBJ2-2; 8 nucleotides match TRBD2. There are 16 residues in the CDR3. The germline V gene has CDR1 SGHRS and CDR2 YFSETQ. V trimming: 3 bases; J trimming: 4 bases; junction bases outside the gene matches: 8. The chain's CDR3 is CASSWGAGAGTGELFF. The DNA of the CDR3 is TGCGCCAGCAGCTGGGGAGCGGGAGCGGGCACCGGGGAGCTGTTTTTT.

J is TRBJ2-3 and V is TRBV5-1; 13 bases map to TRBD2. V trimming: 4 bases; J trimming: 1 base; junction bases outside the gene matches: 6. This CDR3 spans 17 amino acids. CDR1 is SGHRS and CDR2 is YFSETQ in the germline V gene. The CDR3 is CASSHGTSGTRTDTQYF. The CDR3 DNA sequence: TGCGCCAGCAGCCACGGGACTAGCGGGACGCGCACAGATACGCAGTATTTT.